The rows below give T cell receptor beta chains drawn from one sample of a study of naive and memory T cell subsets. TCRdb ran MiXCR on the UMI-ligation and nested PCR reads and lists one entry per CDR3 protein. The profile shows 77,000 or so distinct CDR3 sequences, over 10% of them singletons. The sample consisted of central memory CD4+ T cells from blood. Receptors originate from a human donor in good health. The CDR3 runs from the conserved cysteine through the conserved F or W. D genes are given only for firm matches. The size entry is marked missing in some rows and otherwise reads once, few, many or a size class.

j_gene | abundance | d_gene | v_gene | CDR3aa | CDR3nt
TRBJ2-7 | few | . | TRBV20-1 | CSAASSYEQYF | TGCAGTGCTGCCAGCTCCTACGAGCAGTACTTC
TRBJ1-2 | . | TRBD1 | TRBV7-9 | CASSLEPGQGAWYGYTF | TGTGCCAGCAGCTTAGAACCGGGACAGGGGGCTTGGTATGGCTACACCTTC
TRBJ2-3 | few | TRBD1 | TRBV7-2 | CASSSTTGGASDTQYF | TGTGCCAGCAGCTCTACAACAGGGGGCGCGTCAGATACGCAGTATTTT
TRBJ2-4 | . | . | TRBV7-2 | CASSLGGSGKNIQYF | TGTGCCAGCAGCTTAGGGGGCTCGGGCAAAAACATTCAGTACTTC
TRBJ2-4 | many | TRBD1 | TRBV6-2/TRBV6-3 | CASSYSSRQGLNIQYF | TGTGCCAGCAGTTACTCGTCAAGACAGGGCCTAAACATTCAGTACTTC
TRBJ2-5 | few | TRBD2 | TRBV9 | CASSAGGTSGNWVETQYF | TGTGCCAGCAGCGCCGGGGGGACTAGCGGGAATTGGGTTGAGACCCAGTACTTC
TRBJ1-1 | . | . | TRBV12-3/TRBV12-4 | CASSSGTEAFF | TGTGCCAGCAGTTCCGGGACTGAAGCTTTCTTT
TRBJ2-7 | . | TRBD2 | TRBV25-1 | CASSGIAGAGEQYF | TGTGCCAGCAGTGGAATAGCGGGGGCCGGGGAGCAGTACTTC
TRBJ2-7 | . | . | TRBV20-1 | CSARDLGAVPYEQYF | TGCAGTGCTAGAGATCTAGGAGCCGTTCCCTACGAGCAGTACTTC
TRBJ1-5 | . | . | TRBV20-1 | CSALTALGFLKPQHF | TGCAGTGCCCTCACAGCTTTAGGGTTTTTGAAGCCCCAGCATTTT
TRBJ2-1 | . | TRBD1 | TRBV4-3 | CASSQDHRGSAEQFF | TGCGCCAGCAGCCAAGATCACAGGGGGAGTGCTGAGCAGTTCTTC
TRBJ2-1 | few | TRBD2 | TRBV5-1 | CASSLVSSGTNEQFF | TGCGCCAGCAGCTTGGTATCTAGCGGCACCAATGAGCAGTTCTTC
TRBJ1-4 | few | TRBD1 | TRBV12-3/TRBV12-4 | CASSISIGQGVAEKLFF | TGTGCCAGCAGTATCTCAATAGGACAGGGAGTAGCTGAAAAACTGTTTTTT
TRBJ1-2 | . | . | TRBV4-3 | CASSPSREDGYTF | TGCGCCAGCAGCCCTTCCCGGGAGGATGGCTACACCTTC
TRBJ2-5 | few | TRBD2 | TRBV5-1 | CASSLGLAGTGETQYF | TGCGCCAGCAGCTTAGGGCTAGCGGGAACTGGAGAGACCCAGTACTTC
TRBJ2-3 | few | TRBD2 | TRBV2 | CASSDLGTSGRADTQYF | TGTGCCAGCAGTGATTTAGGGACTAGCGGGAGGGCAGATACGCAGTATTTT
TRBJ2-3 | many | TRBD2 | TRBV9 | CASSVVPSGSRSSTDTQYF | TGTGCCAGCAGCGTAGTCCCTAGCGGGAGTAGGAGCAGCACAGATACGCAGTATTTT
TRBJ2-7 | few | . | TRBV7-2 | CASTLLQGSYEQYF | TGTGCCAGCACCCTACTACAGGGTTCCTACGAGCAGTACTTC
TRBJ2-7 | . | TRBD1 | TRBV19 | CASSHSGAGQGSYEQYF | TGTGCCAGTAGCCACAGCGGGGCGGGACAGGGATCCTACGAGCAGTACTTC
TRBJ1-6 | . | . | TRBV12-3/TRBV12-4 | CASSVVNSPLHF | TGTGCCAGCAGCGTCGTTAATTCACCCCTCCACTTT
TRBJ2-7 | . | TRBD1 | TRBV2 | CASRGTGGAKGEQYF | TGTGCCAGCAGGGGTACAGGGGGCGCGAAAGGCGAGCAGTACTTC
TRBJ2-6 | few | . | TRBV2 | CASSEAPGANVLTF | TGTGCCAGCAGTGAAGCCCCTGGGGCCAACGTCCTGACTTTC
TRBJ1-5 | . | TRBD1 | TRBV18 | CASSQGQGNQPQHF | TGTGCCAGCTCACAGGGACAGGGCAATCAGCCCCAGCATTTT
TRBJ1-1 | . | TRBD1 | TRBV7-2 | CASSPGQGLATEAFF | TGTGCCAGCAGCCCGGGACAGGGTTTGGCCACTGAAGCTTTCTTT
TRBJ2-7 | few | TRBD2 | TRBV5-1 | CASSLHSGSYEQYF | TGCGCCAGCAGCTTGCATAGCGGGAGCTACGAGCAGTACTTC
TRBJ1-5 | . | . | TRBV5-1 | CASSLEGANQPQHF | TGCGCCAGCAGCTTGGAAGGGGCAAATCAGCCCCAGCATTTT
TRBJ2-3 | many | . | TRBV18 | CASSPGTSTDTQYF | TGTGCCAGCTCACCCGGCACCAGCACAGATACGCAGTATTTT
TRBJ1-2 | few | . | TRBV16 | CASSQSIGEGSGGYTF | TGTGCCAGCAGCCAATCGATAGGGGAAGGATCGGGAGGCTACACCTTC
TRBJ1-5 | many | . | TRBV12-3/TRBV12-4 | CASSLSDGYNQPQHF | TGTGCCAGCAGCCTATCGGACGGATACAATCAGCCCCAGCATTTT
TRBJ2-1 | few | TRBD2 | TRBV12-3/TRBV12-4 | CASSLSAGGNEQFF | TGTGCCAGCAGTTTATCGGCGGGAGGTAATGAGCAGTTCTTC
TRBJ1-2 | . | . | TRBV3-1 | CASSQEFAGAPGIAPFAGYTF | TGTGCCAGCAGCCAAGAGTTCGCGGGGGCACCTGGAATTGCCCCCTTCGCTGGCTACACCTTC
TRBJ2-3 | many | TRBD2 | TRBV6-5 | CASSYSAKGGDTQYF | TGTGCCAGCAGTTACTCAGCGAAGGGAGGGGATACGCAGTATTTT
TRBJ2-7 | many | . | TRBV6-1 | CASREGGTSSYEQYF | TGTGCCAGCAGGGAGGGGGGGACGTCATCCTACGAGCAGTACTTC
TRBJ2-1 | . | . | TRBV29-1 | CSVIPRYNEQFF | TGCAGCGTTATTCCGCGGTACAATGAGCAGTTCTTC
TRBJ1-2 | . | . | TRBV20-1 | CSARFKADYGYTF | TGCAGTGCTAGATTCAAGGCTGACTATGGCTACACCTTC
TRBJ2-1 | many | TRBD2 | TRBV20-1 | CSARTPEAGAVFHEQFF | TGCAGTGCTAGGACCCCGGAAGCGGGAGCGGTTTTTCATGAGCAGTTCTTC
TRBJ2-3 | many | . | TRBV20-1 | CSARSGDTQYF | TGCAGTGCTAGGTCCGGGGATACGCAGTATTTT
TRBJ2-5 | few | . | TRBV21-1 | CASSTTISGRAQEETQYF | TGTGCCAGCAGCACGACGATAAGCGGGAGGGCTCAGGAAGAGACCCAGTACTTC
TRBJ2-7 | few | TRBD2 | TRBV25-1 | CASSPFIIGLAGRYEQYF | TGTGCCAGCAGTCCCTTTATAATCGGACTAGCGGGGAGGTACGAGCAGTACTTC
TRBJ2-4 | . | . | TRBV23-1 | CASSPMGVLLAKNIQYF | TGCGCCAGCAGCCCCATGGGGGTTTTACTAGCCAAAAACATTCAGTACTTC
TRBJ2-3 | many | . | TRBV2 | CASQGSYTDTQYF | TGTGCCAGCCAGGGGAGCTACACAGATACGCAGTATTTT
TRBJ2-6 | few | . | TRBV29-1 | CSVERVSGANVLTF | TGCAGCGTTGAGCGGGTATCTGGGGCCAACGTCCTGACTTTC
TRBJ2-1 | many | TRBD2 | TRBV7-2 | CASSRLAGENNEQFF | TGTGCCAGCAGCCGACTAGCGGGAGAGAATAATGAGCAGTTCTTC
TRBJ2-5 | few | . | TRBV7-2 | CASSLLGRGQETQYF | TGTGCCAGCAGCTTACTGGGCAGGGGACAAGAGACCCAGTACTTC
TRBJ2-2 | many | . | TRBV11-2 | CASSQNQVGELFF | TGTGCCAGCAGCCAAAACCAGGTCGGGGAGCTGTTTTTT